This T cell receptor (beta chain) was identified in a study of beta chain features in type 1 diabetes. Looking at the study overall: Age, gender and cell yields were alike across patients and healthy donors.

This CDR3 is 14 amino acids long. Trimming removed 5 bases at V and 6 bases at J, with 16 bases between. CDR1 and CDR2 (germline): SGHDN, FVKESK. The study's findings and limits: Sequencing the cDNA could make cells with high TCR expression show up more than they should. The study found that naive, central memory and Treg TCRB repertoires appeared more similar in patients than in healthy donors. Shorter TCRB CDR3s, moderately but significantly so, were found in Type 1 diabetes patients in all four CD4+ subsets.

This clone has more than one count but fewer than ten. The antigen is not known. Expressed TCRB transcripts were sequenced because the isolated RNA had all been reverse transcribed beforehand. TCRdb keeps only in-frame clones here, not all; method: immunoSEQ multiplex PCR. The sample consists of fewer than 200,000 clones, 10% of them appearing once. The V gene is TRBV14, the J gene TRBJ2-5; tentative D call: TRBD1 (6 bases). Sequenced material: central memory CD4+ T cells from blood. This sequence was found in a man younger than 45 with type 1 diabetes. The CDR3 sequence: CASSYDRSLKTQYF. The CDR3, as DNA: TGTGCCAGCAGCTACGACAGGTCTCTAAAGACCCAGTACTTC.